Below are 27 T cell receptor beta chains sequenced from a single sample in a study of T cells in Graves' hyperthyroidism and ophthalmopathy. Amplification yielded TCR beta CDR3 regions, with RNA transcripts as the source. HTBI primers were used for first-round RT-PCR of the TCR CDR3. TCRdb processed the multiplex PCR reads anew with MiXCR; each CDR3 protein has one entry. The sample contains about 290,000 distinct CDR3 sequences, roughly 13% of which appear only once. The material sequenced was blood. These receptor sequences come from a woman in her 40s with Graves' hyperthyroidism.

This clonotype was observed at least ten times. The rearrangement joins TRBV11-3 to TRBJ2-1; weak D call: TRBD2 (7 bases). Trimming pared 8 bases from V and 10 bases from J, leaving 12 bases between. Germline assignment: CDR1 SGHNT and CDR2 YENEEA. This CDR3 has 11 amino acids. The CDR3 sequence is CASRGAGEQFF. CDR3 DNA: TGTGCCAGCCGGGGGGCGGGGGAGCAGTTCTTC.

This clonotype came up many times. The genes are TRBV7-2 and TRBJ2-5; D gene unclear. CDR1 and CDR2 from the germline V gene are SGHTA and FQGNSA. V was shortened by 3 bases and J by 6 bases, with 17 bases between the two germline ends. The CDR3 is 15 residues long. For the CDR3, the DNA is TGTGCCAGCAGCTTGGAGTTTAGGAATCCCAAGACCCAGTACTTC. Amino acids: CASSLEFRNPKTQYF.

This clonotype was seen a few times. V and J are TRBV14 and TRBJ1-1, with D hard to call. The CDR3 runs 14 residues. V dropped 4 bases and J dropped 1 base, with 10 bases sitting between them. The germline CDR1 and CDR2 sequences are SGHDN and FVKESK. The CDR3 spells CASSPRLGNTEAFF. The CDR3 DNA is TGTGCCAGCAGCCCCCGCCTAGGGAACACTGAAGCTTTCTTT.

As to this clonotype: A much larger clone differs from this one at a single base, so this may be a read error. This sequence joins TRBV2 and TRBJ1-1; D call uncertain. CDR3 length equals 12 residues. V was clipped by 8 bases and J by 0 bases, with 7 bases between them. The germline V gene encodes CDR1 SNHLY and CDR2 FYNNEI. This CDR3 reads CASWGLNTEAFF. CDR3 bases: TGTGCCAGCTGGGGTTTGAACACTGAAGCTTTCTTT.

This clonotype was recorded many times. J is TRBJ2-7 and V is TRBV18; a weak D match, TRBD2 (6 bases). Trimming removed 3 bases from V and 7 bases from J, with 13 bases in between. The CDR3 is 13 amino acids. The V gene's germline CDR1 is KGHSH and CDR2 LQKENI. The DNA of the CDR3 is TGTGCCAGCTCACCGGGACGGGAGAGGGAGCAGTACTTC. Its protein is CASSPGREREQYF.

This clonotype was picked up many times. The rearrangement links TRBV20-1 to TRBJ1-2; D unresolved. The CDR3 has 13 amino acids. V was shortened by 1 base and J by 3 bases, with 9 bases between the two germline ends. Germline loops: CDR1 DFQATT, CDR2 SNEGSKA (reference sequence). CDR3 sequence: CSARAVEDYGYTF. As DNA, the CDR3 is TGCAGTGCTAGAGCGGTTGAGGACTATGGCTACACCTTC.

This clonotype was detected only a few times. This sequence joins TRBV18 and TRBJ1-1; D gene unclear. V gave up 0 bases and J gave up 4 bases, with 12 bases separating them. The CDR3 is made up of 15 amino acids. The germline CDR1 and CDR2 sequences are KGHSH and LQKENI. In DNA, the CDR3 is TGTGCCAGCTCACCACCTTTCGGGATGGCCACTGAAGCTTTCTTT. It codes for CASSPPFGMATEAFF.

This clonotype was detected once. The gene calls are TRBV2 and TRBJ1-1, with D tentatively TRBD1 (6 bases). This CDR3 contains 15 residues. Germline lookup yields CDR1 SNHLY and CDR2 FYNNEI. V lost 6 bases and J lost 1, with 15 bases in between. Written as DNA, the CDR3 is TGTGCCAGCAGGGGGGGGGGGGCAGGGAACACTGAAGCTTTCTTT. Amino acid sequence: CASRGGGAGNTEAFF.

The chain is built from TRBV5-4 and TRBJ1-4; D is undetermined. From germline, CDR1 is SGHNT and CDR2 YYREEE (reference sequence). V lost 0 bases to trimming and J lost 6 bases, with 6 bases between them. The CDR3 totals 13 residues. This chain's CDR3 is CASSLDLDEKLFF. The CDR3 DNA sequence: TGTGCCAGCAGCTTGGATTTAGATGAAAAACTGTTTTTT.

This clonotype was seen at least ten times. The gene calls are TRBV2 and TRBJ1-1; TRBD1 might be the D (5 bases). From germline, CDR1 is SNHLY and CDR2 FYNNEI. V lost 11 bases and J lost 3, with 19 bases in between. The CDR3 is 14 residues long. The CDR3 is CASKVRVIDTEAFF. Written as DNA, the CDR3 is TGTGCCTCAAAAGTCAGGGTGATAGACACTGAAGCTTTCTTT. The whole variable domain, filled in from reference TRBV2 and TRBJ1-1, reads EPEVTQTPSHQVTQMGQEVILRCVPISNHLYFYWYRQILGQKVEFLVSFYNNEISEKSEIFDDQFSVERPDGSNFTLKIRSTKLEDSAMYFCASKVRVIDTEAFFGQGTRLTVV.

This clonotype was picked up many times. The chain has TRBV12-3 or TRBV12-4 and TRBJ2-7; 11 nucleotides align to TRBD2. This CDR3 is built from 18 residues. V lost 0 bases and J lost 0; bases outside the gene matches: 7. The CDR3 DNA reads TGTGCCAGCAGTTTAGCGTTGAGACTAGCGGGGAGCTCCTACGAGCAGTACTTC. It translates to CASSLALRLAGSSYEQYF.

This clonotype was seen a handful of times. The chain has TRBV7-2 and TRBJ2-2; D possibly uses TRBD1 or TRBD2 (5 bases each). CDR1 is SGHTA, CDR2 FQGNSA, per germline. The CDR3 runs 17 residues. The V and J ends lost 5 bases and 0 bases respectively, with 16 bases between them. Here the CDR3 reads CASSLTGGGPNTGELFF. CDR3 coding DNA: TGTGCCAGCAGCCTTACAGGAGGCGGCCCGAACACCGGGGAGCTGTTTTTT.

The V call is TRBV6-1, the J call TRBJ2-1, with a tentative D call TRBD1 (5 bases). Germline V gene lookup returns CDR1 MNHNS and CDR2 SASEGT. V lost 2 bases, J lost 3 bases, and 8 bases lay in between. CDR3 length: 14 residues. The CDR3 bases are TGTGCCAGCAGTGAACTAGACAGCTACAATGAGCAGTTCTTC. Protein product: CASSELDSYNEQFF.

This clonotype was counted at least ten times. V usage is TRBV7-9 and J usage is TRBJ2-6, with TRBD1 identical over 10 bases. With 5 bases clipped from V and 0 bases from J, the junction kept 4 bases outside the gene matches. From germline, CDR1 is SEHNR and CDR2 FQNEAQ (reference sequence). The CDR3 is 17 residues long. CDR3 region: CASSLRTGGSGANVLTF. The DNA for the CDR3 is TGTGCCAGCAGCCTTCGGACAGGGGGCTCTGGGGCCAACGTCCTGACTTTC.

The chain links TRBV28 to TRBJ2-6, with D hard to call. The CDR3 spans 15 residues. The germline V gene has CDR1 MDHEN and CDR2 SYDVKM. Trimming removed 6 bases at V and 0 bases at J, with 9 bases between. CDR3 loop: CASSQLNSGANVLTF. The CDR3 DNA reads TGTGCCAGCAGCCAACTGAACTCTGGGGCCAACGTCCTGACTTTC.

In its sample, this clonotype was seen many times. The chain links TRBV29-1 to TRBJ2-5, with 9 bases matching TRBD1. The CDR3 is 15 residues long. Germline loops: CDR1 SQVTM, CDR2 ANQGSEA. J gave up 2 bases and V 4 bases, and 8 bases lay outside the gene matches. The CDR3 region has the DNA TGCAGCGTTGGGGGACAGGGAGGGGGGCAAGAGACCCAGTACTTC. Translating gives CSVGGQGGGQETQYF.

This chain joins TRBV6-2 or TRBV6-3 and TRBJ1-2; D not certain. Trimming left V 6 bases short and J 2 bases short, with 13 bases between. In germline, CDR1 is MNHEY, CDR2 SVGEGT. CDR3 size: 14 residues. In DNA, the CDR3 is TGTGCCAGCAGCGCCCCCGGGAGCAACTATGGCTACACCTTC. Translation: CASSAPGSNYGYTF.

The rearrangement uses TRBV4-2 and TRBJ2-7, with 8 positions matching TRBD2. This CDR3 has 16 residues. V shed 0 bases, J shed 2 bases, and the junction held 6 bases outside the gene matches. Germline-derived CDR1 and CDR2 are LGHNA and YNFKEQ. The CDR3 loop is CASSQEWSSGAYEQYF. The CDR3 bases are TGTGCCAGCAGCCAAGAATGGAGTAGCGGGGCCTACGAGCAGTACTTC.

The rearrangement uses TRBV10-3 and TRBJ1-1, with 7 positions matching TRBD1. Per the germline V gene, CDR1 is ENHRY and CDR2 is SYGVKD. This CDR3 spans 15 amino acids. V dropped 3 bases and J dropped 1; count of bases not matched to a gene: 5. DNA of the CDR3: TGTGCCATCAGTGATCGGGCAGGGGGGAACACTGAAGCTTTCTTT. Amino acid sequence: CAISDRAGGNTEAFF.

This clonotype was observed many times. This CDR3 is CASGSDIWEQYF. CDR3 nucleotide sequence: TGTGCCAGCGGCTCGGACATCTGGGAGCAGTACTTC. The V call is TRBV2, the J call TRBJ2-7, with a weak D call TRBD1 (5 bases). The CDR3 is 12 amino acids. Looked up from germline, CDR1 is SNHLY and CDR2 is FYNNEI. Deletions cut 8 bases from V and 7 bases from J, with 15 bases between.

This clonotype was counted many times. The V gene is TRBV10-2, the J gene TRBJ1-5; D perhaps matches TRBD1 (5 bases). This CDR3 has 15 amino acids. Trimming pared 3 bases from V and 4 bases from J, leaving 13 bases between. Germline values: CDR1 WSHSY, CDR2 SAAADI. CDR3 coding DNA: TGCGCCAGCAGTGAAAGGGCGGGGGGGAATCAGCCCCAGCATTTT. Its protein is CASSERAGGNQPQHF.

Turning to this clonotype: A much bigger clone sits one base away, suggesting this may be a read error. V is TRBV2 and J is TRBJ1-1; the D is unclear. The CDR3 covers 14 residues. Germline V gives CDR1 SNHLY, CDR2 FYNNEI. Trimming took off 8 bases at V and 3 bases at J, with 16 bases between the two ends. CDR3 region: CASRAPGVHTEAFF. DNA of the CDR3: TGTGCCAGCCGGGCCCCTGGGGTTCACACTGAAGCTTTCTTT.

This clonotype was picked up many times. The V call is TRBV7-9, the J call TRBJ1-4, with D perhaps matching TRBD1 (5 bases). CDR1 SEHNR and CDR2 FQNEAQ come from the germline V gene (reference sequence). Trimming pared 7 bases from V and 6 bases from J, leaving 18 bases between. The CDR3 runs to 15 residues. The chain's CDR3 is CASNRGLGTDEKLFF. For the CDR3, the DNA is TGTGCCAGCAATAGGGGTCTGGGGACGGATGAAAAACTGTTTTTT. Filled out from reference TRBV7-9 and TRBJ1-4, the complete variable domain reads DTGVSQNPRHKITKRGQNVTFRCDPISEHNRLYWYRQTLGQGPEFLTYFQNEAQLEKSRLLSDRFSAERPKGSFSTLEIQRTEQGDSAMYLCASNRGLGTDEKLFFGSGTQLSVL.

As concerns this clonotype: A much larger clone lies one base from this, so it may be a read error. The chain links TRBV20-1 to TRBJ2-7; possible D gene TRBD2, 6 bases. The CDR3 covers 15 residues. Germline V lookup: CDR1 DFQATT, CDR2 SNEGSKA (reference sequence). V lost 2 bases to trimming and J lost 3 bases, with 17 bases between them. The CDR3 loop is CSARRRGGLDYEQYF. Written as DNA, the CDR3 is TGCAGTGCTAGACGGAGGGGCGGTCTCGACTACGAGCAGTACTTC.

The count of this clonotype is one. The rearrangement links TRBV6-9 to TRBJ1-1, with 9 bases identical to TRBD1. The CDR3 is made up of 14 amino acids. Germline loops: CDR1 MNHGY, CDR2 SVAAGI. Trimming took 3 bases from V and 4 from J; bases not matched to a gene: 3. CDR3 amino acids: CASSYGQGTTEAFF. The DNA of the CDR3 is TGTGCCAGCAGTTACGGACAGGGGACCACTGAAGCTTTCTTT.

About this clonotype: At one end, the junction sequence differs from germline, possibly due to a read error. The rearrangement joins TRBV6-5 to TRBJ1-5; no definite D call. The CDR3 runs 12 residues. The germline gives CDR1 MNHEY, CDR2 SVGAGI. CDR3 bases: TGTGCCGGCAGAGGCCTTAATCAGCCCCAGCATTTT. This gives the protein CAGRGLNQPQHF.

This clonotype was observed many times. The chain has TRBV24-1 and TRBJ2-3, with 7 bases fitting TRBD2. The germline gives CDR1 KGHDR, CDR2 SFDVKD. The V gene end was trimmed by 3 bases and the J gene end by 4 bases; junction bases not matched to a gene: 18. The CDR3 has 19 residues. CDR3 in DNA: TGTGCCACCAGTGATGTTGGGGCTAGCGGACAACCGGGCGCAGATACGCAGTATTTT. Its protein product is CATSDVGASGQPGADTQYF.